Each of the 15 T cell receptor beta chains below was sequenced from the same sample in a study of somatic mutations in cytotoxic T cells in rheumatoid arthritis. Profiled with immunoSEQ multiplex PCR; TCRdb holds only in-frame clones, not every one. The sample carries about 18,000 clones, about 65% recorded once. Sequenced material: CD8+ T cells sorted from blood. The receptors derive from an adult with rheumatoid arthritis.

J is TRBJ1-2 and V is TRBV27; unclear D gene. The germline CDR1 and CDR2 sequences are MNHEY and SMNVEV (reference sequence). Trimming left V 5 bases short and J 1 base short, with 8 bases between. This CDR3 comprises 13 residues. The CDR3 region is CASSVRVNYGYTF. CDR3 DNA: TGTGCCAGCAGTGTGAGGGTTAACTATGGCTACACCTTC.

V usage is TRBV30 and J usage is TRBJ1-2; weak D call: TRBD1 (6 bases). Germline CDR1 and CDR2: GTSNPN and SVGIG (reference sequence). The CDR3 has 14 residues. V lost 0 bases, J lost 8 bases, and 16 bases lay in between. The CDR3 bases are TGTGCCTGGAGTGTAAAGGGGGGCGAAGAGGGCTACACCTTC. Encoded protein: CAWSVKGGEEGYTF.

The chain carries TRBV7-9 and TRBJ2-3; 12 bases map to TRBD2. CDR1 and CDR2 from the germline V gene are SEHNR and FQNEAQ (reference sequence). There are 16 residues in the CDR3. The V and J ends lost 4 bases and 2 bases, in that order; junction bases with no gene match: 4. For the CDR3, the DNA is TGTGCCAGCAGCTCCGGACTAGCGGGGCTCACAGATACGCAGTATTTT. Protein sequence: CASSSGLAGLTDTQYF.

CDR3 amino acids: CSVEDRNIQYF. The CDR3 DNA reads TGCAGCGTTGAGGACAGAAACATTCAGTACTTC. This chain joins TRBV29-1 and TRBJ2-4; tentatively, D is TRBD1 (6 bases). The germline gives CDR1 SQVTM, CDR2 ANQGSEA. CDR3 length equals 11 residues. V was shortened by 3 bases and J by 6 bases, with 6 bases between the two germline ends. The full variable domain, completed using reference TRBV29-1 and TRBJ2-4, is SAVISQKPSRDICQRGTSLTIQCQVDSQVTMMFWYRQQPGQSLTLIATANQGSEATYESGFVIDKFPISRPNLTFSTLTVSNMSPEDSSIYLCSVEDRNIQYFGAGTRLSVL.

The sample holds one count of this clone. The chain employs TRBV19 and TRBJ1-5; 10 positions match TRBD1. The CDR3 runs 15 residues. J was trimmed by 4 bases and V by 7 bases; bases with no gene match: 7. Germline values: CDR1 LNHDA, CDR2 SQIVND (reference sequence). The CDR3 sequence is CASILRGQGNQPQHF. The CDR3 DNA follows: TGTGCCAGTATCCTACGGGGACAGGGGAATCAGCCCCAGCATTTT.

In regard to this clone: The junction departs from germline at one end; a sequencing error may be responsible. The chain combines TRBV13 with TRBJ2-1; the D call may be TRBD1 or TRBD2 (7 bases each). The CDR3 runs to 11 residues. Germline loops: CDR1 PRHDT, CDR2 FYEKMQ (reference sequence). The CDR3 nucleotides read TGTGCCAGCAGCTTGAGCAGGGGGGGGATCTTC. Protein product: CASSLSRGGIF.

CDR3 amino acids: CASSPGQGGSPEQFF. The CDR3 DNA is TGTGCCAGCAGCCCGGGGCAGGGCGGTTCACCTGAGCAGTTCTTC. V is TRBV7-3 and J is TRBJ2-1, with D perhaps being TRBD1 or TRBD2 (5 bases each). Trimming left V 5 bases short and J 9 bases short, with 20 bases between. Per the germline V gene, CDR1 is SGHTA and CDR2 is FQGTGA. The CDR3 loop spans 15 amino acids.

CDR3 DNA: TGTGCCTGGAGTGTTCCAGACAGAATTTGGAGCAATCAGCCCCAGCATTTT. It yields the protein CAWSVPDRIWSNQPQHF. V and J are TRBV30 and TRBJ1-5, with D possibly TRBD1 on 5 matching bases. The CDR3 contains 17 residues. Germline assignment: CDR1 GTSNPN and CDR2 SVGIG (reference sequence). Trimming shortened V by 0 bases and J by 1 base, and 16 bases separated the two germline ends.

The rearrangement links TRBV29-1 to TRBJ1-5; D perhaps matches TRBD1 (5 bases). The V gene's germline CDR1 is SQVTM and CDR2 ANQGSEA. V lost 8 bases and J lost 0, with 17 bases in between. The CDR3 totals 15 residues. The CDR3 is CSPRGNRNSNQPQHF. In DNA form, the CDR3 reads TGCAGCCCTCGGGGCAATCGGAATAGCAATCAGCCCCAGCATTTT.

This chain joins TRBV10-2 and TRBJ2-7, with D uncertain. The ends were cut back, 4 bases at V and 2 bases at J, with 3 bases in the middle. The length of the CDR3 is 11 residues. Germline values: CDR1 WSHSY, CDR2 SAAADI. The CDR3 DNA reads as TGCGCCAGCAGTGCTCCCTACGAGCAGTACTTC. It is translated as CASSAPYEQYF.

The CDR3 DNA sequence: TGTGCCAGCAGCTTAGAAGGGCTCGGACAGGGGTACGAGCAGTACTTC. Its translation is CASSLEGLGQGYEQYF. The V call is TRBV7-9, the J call TRBJ2-7; 9 bases line up with TRBD1. The CDR3 is 16 amino acids. CDR1 and CDR2 from the germline V gene are SEHNR and FQNEAQ (reference sequence). V trimming: 1 base; J trimming: 4 bases; junction bases outside the gene matches: 8. Supplemented by reference TRBV7-9 and TRBJ2-7, the full variable domain reads DTGVSQNPRHKITKRGQNVTFRCDPISEHNRLYWYRQTLGQGPEFLTYFQNEAQLEKSRLLSDRFSAERPKGSFSTLEIQRTEQGDSAMYLCASSLEGLGQGYEQYFGPGTRLTVT.

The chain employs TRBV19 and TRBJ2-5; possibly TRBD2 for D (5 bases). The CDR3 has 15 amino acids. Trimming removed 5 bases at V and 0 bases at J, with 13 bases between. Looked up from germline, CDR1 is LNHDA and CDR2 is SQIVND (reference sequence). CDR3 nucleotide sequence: TGTGCCAGTAGTCCTAACGGACTTGACCAAGAGACCCAGTACTTC. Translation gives CASSPNGLDQETQYF.

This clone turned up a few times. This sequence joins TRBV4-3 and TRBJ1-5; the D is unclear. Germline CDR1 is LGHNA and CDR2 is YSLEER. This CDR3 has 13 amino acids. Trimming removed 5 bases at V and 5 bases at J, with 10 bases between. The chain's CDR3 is CASSIGKDQPQHF. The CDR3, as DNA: TGCGCCAGCAGCATCGGGAAGGATCAGCCCCAGCATTTT.

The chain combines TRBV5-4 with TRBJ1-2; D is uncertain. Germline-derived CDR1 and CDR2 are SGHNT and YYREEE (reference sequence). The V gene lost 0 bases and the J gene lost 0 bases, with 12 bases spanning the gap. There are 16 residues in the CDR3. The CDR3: CASSLGQENTNYGYTF. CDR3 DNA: TGTGCCAGCAGCTTGGGGCAGGAGAACACTAACTATGGCTACACCTTC.

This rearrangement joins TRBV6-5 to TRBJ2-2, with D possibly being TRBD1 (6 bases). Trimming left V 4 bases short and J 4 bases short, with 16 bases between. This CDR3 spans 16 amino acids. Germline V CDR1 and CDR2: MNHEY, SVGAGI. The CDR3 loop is CASSSDGTGFTGELFF. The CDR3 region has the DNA TGTGCCAGCAGTTCGGACGGAACAGGGTTCACCGGGGAGCTGTTTTTT.